This T cell receptor beta chain was captured by sequencing in a study of blood T cell repertoires in COVID-19. Measured with immunoSEQ multiplex PCR; TCRdb has only the in-frame clones, and not every one. The table lists more than 20,000 clones, around nine tenths of them singletons, with around 4.6% in the top ten. The CDR3 has 15 residues. The V gene's germline CDR1 is MNHEY and CDR2 SVGAGI. V was pared by 6 bases and J by 3 bases, with 5 bases of the junction left unmatched. The rearrangement uses TRBV6-5 and TRBJ1-5; 10 nucleotides line up with TRBD1. Sequenced material: peripheral blood. The TCR comes from a man aged 50-59 years with active COVID-19. For the CDR3, the DNA is TGTGCCAGCAGGCCAGGGACAGGGGTCAATCAGCCCCAGCATTTT. Residues: CASRPGTGVNQPQHF.